Listed below are T cell receptor beta chains from one sample, sequenced in a study of PD-L1 blockade in urothelial cancer. Here immunoSEQ multiplex PCR was the method, and the copy in TCRdb shows in-frame clones only, minus some. The sample lists 45,000 to 60,000 clones; 87% were seen once. Specimen: PBMCs, collected around atezolizumab (anti-PD-L1) treatment. The receptors derive from a man between 60 and 75 years old with urothelial cancer. CDR3s include the opening cysteine and the closing phenylalanine or tryptophan. A D gene is named only where the DNA matches it firmly. Clone sizes are given selectively: once, few, many, or a class where the clone is expanded.

d_call j_call v_call clone_size cdr3_nt cdr3_aa
TRBD2 TRBJ2-3 TRBV7-2 once TGTGCCAGCAGATCGCGGGGGGAAGATACGCAGTATTTT CASRSRGEDTQYF
TRBD1 TRBJ2-7 TRBV6-5 NA TGTGCCAGCAGACGACAGGGGGCTTCCTACGAGCAGTACTTC CASRRQGASYEQYF
TRBD1 TRBJ2-3 TRBV15 NA TGTGCCACCAGCAGTCCGGGACAGGGGACAGATACGCAGTATTTT CATSSPGQGTDTQYF
NA TRBJ2-7 TRBV7-9 NA TGTGCCAGCAGCTCACCTACAGGAATCTACGAGCAGTACTTC CASSSPTGIYEQYF
NA TRBJ1-1 TRBV30 few TGTGCCTGGAGCCGAGTGGCGGAAGGTGTTGAAGCTTTCTTT CAWSRVAEGVEAFF
TRBD1 TRBJ1-2 TRBV10-1 NA TGCGCCAGCCCTCTTTGGGACAGGGGTTATGGCTACACCTTC CASPLWDRGYGYTF
TRBD1 TRBJ1-6 TRBV2 few TGTGCCAGCAGTGCGGACAGGGATTATTCACCCCTCCACTTT CASSADRDYSPLHF
TRBD2 TRBJ2-5 TRBV6-5 NA TGTGCCAGCAGCTACGGACTAGCGGGGGACGGCGAGACCCAGTACTTC CASSYGLAGDGETQYF
NA TRBJ2-3 TRBV5-1 NA TGCGCCAGCAGCTTGGACAGAGATACGCAGTATTTT CASSLDRDTQYF
NA TRBJ2-3 TRBV4-1 NA TGCGCCAGCAGCCAAGTAGGGGACACAGATACGCAGTATTTT CASSQVGDTDTQYF
NA TRBJ2-7 TRBV5-1 NA TGCGCCAGCAGCTTGGTCGGGTACGAGCAGTACTTC CASSLVGYEQYF
TRBD2 TRBJ2-7 TRBV7-8 NA TGTGCCACCCATCTTGGGGCTAGCGGCCCCTACGAGCAGTACTTC CATHLGASGPYEQYF
NA TRBJ1-3 TRBV18 once TGTGCCAGCTCACCACAAGTTGACATGGGAAACACCATATATTTT CASSPQVDMGNTIYF
NA TRBJ1-1 TRBV10-3 NA TGTGCCATCAGTGCCAGGAGTCAGGGTTCGGGCCATACTTTCTTT CAISARSQGSGHTFF
TRBD1 TRBJ1-2 TRBV5-6 NA TGTGCCAGCAGCTTGAGGGGGCCCAACTATGGCTACACCTTC CASSLRGPNYGYTF
TRBD1 TRBJ2-5 TRBV4-1 NA TGCGCCAGCAGCCACCCCGGGACAGGCCAAGAGACCCAGTACTTC CASSHPGTGQETQYF
NA TRBJ2-1 TRBV5-4 NA TGTGCCAGCAGCTTGAACTGGGCCAATGAGCAGTTCTTC CASSLNWANEQFF
NA TRBJ1-5 TRBV10-3 NA TGTGCCATCAGTGAGGAAACGGGGGATCAGCCCCAGCATTTT CAISEETGDQPQHF
TRBD1 TRBJ2-7 TRBV9 NA TGTGCCAGCAGCGCGACAGGGGTTCGGTACGAGCAGTACTTC CASSATGVRYEQYF
TRBD2 TRBJ2-1 TRBV19 NA TGTGCCAGTAGCGGACTAGCGGGGGGGCTTAAATCCTACAATGAGCAGTTCTTC CASSGLAGGLKSYNEQFF
NA TRBJ1-6 TRBV27 NA TGTGCCAGCAGTCGCCAGTTGTCATCTGACAGTAATTCACCCCTCCACTTT CASSRQLSSDSNSPLHF
NA TRBJ2-5 TRBV29-1 NA TGCAGCGTTGAGCAGGGACAAGAGACCCAGTACTTC CSVEQGQETQYF
TRBD1 TRBJ1-6 TRBV5-8 NA TGTGCCAGCAGCCCCAGGACAGGGGGACATAATTCACCCCTCCACTTT CASSPRTGGHNSPLHF
TRBD2 TRBJ2-1 TRBV5-8 NA TGTGCCAGCAGCGGGGGACTACGCCTTTACAATGAGCAGTTCTTC CASSGGLRLYNEQFF
TRBD2 TRBJ2-1 TRBV2 NA TGTGCCAGCAGTGATAGTCCTAGCGGGGGCCACAATGAGCAGTTCTTC CASSDSPSGGHNEQFF
NA TRBJ2-7 TRBV19 NA TGTGCCAGTAGGGGGGCGATGAGCTCCTACGAGCAGTACTTC CASRGAMSSYEQYF
NA TRBJ1-6 TRBV19 NA TGTGCCAGTAGTCTGGCTCACCGCAGCTCCTATAATTCACCCCTCCACTTT CASSLAHRSSYNSPLHF
TRBD2 TRBJ2-1 TRBV28 once TGTGCCAGCAGCTTTAGCGGGGTTTCCTACAATGAGCAGTTCTTC CASSFSGVSYNEQFF
TRBD1 TRBJ1-1 TRBV27 NA TGTGCCAGCAGTCACCACTCGACAGGGTACACTGAAGCTTTCTTT CASSHHSTGYTEAFF